This T cell receptor beta chain was identified during a study of blood T cell repertoires in COVID-19. Whole-study context: The origin of the acute and convalescent COVID-19 samples was the United States, Italy and Spain. Sample material is recorded as cDNA or gDNA derived from T cells, B-cell-depleted T cells, or PBMCs.

Germline-derived CDR1 and CDR2 are DFQATT and SNEGSKA (reference sequence). The V end lost 8 bases, the J end lost 5 bases, and 12 bases lay between the germline ends. The CDR3 loop spans 11 amino acids. The authors' processing: Estimation of nucleated cell counts relied on the amplification of reference gene primers. Produced via immunoSEQ multiplex PCR; TCRdb's table is partial and in-frame only. For V, J and clone size, that table is used; D and trimming come from the DNA. The sample records roughly 99,000 clones, 75% to 85% being singletons. The receptor was isolated from an elderly woman with active or convalescent COVID-19. The material sequenced was peripheral blood. The gene calls are TRBV20-1 and TRBJ2-5, with unresolved D. CDR3 in DNA: TGCAGTCTCGCGGCCGTGGAGACCCAGTACTTC. Translation: CSLAAVETQYF.